The clone carrying this T cell receptor beta chain came up a few times. What it binds is not known. The sample belongs to a study of cytomegalovirus exposure and HLA in healthy donors. Study results and limitations: The study designated some 180 TCR beta chains cytomegalovirus-associated. In a later analysis, several top co-occurrence clusters appeared linked to parvovirus B19, influenza, CMV and Epstein-Barr virus. In a later analysis, TCR beta V- and J-gene trimming showed a link to a missense DCLRE1C variant. Later, an analysis showed that TCR beta chains associated with HLA were more clonally expanded than others that were equally common.

In the PCR, 60 Vbeta and 13 Jbeta primers were used. TCRdb keeps only in-frame clones here, not all; method: immunoSEQ multiplex PCR. The table lists 90,000 to 100,000 clones, around four fifths of them singletons, with more than 1.5% in the top ten. J lost 2 bases, V lost 0 bases, and 4 bases had no gene match. The CDR3 extends over 16 amino acids. Germline CDR1 and CDR2: SGDLS and YYNGEE. The gene calls are TRBV9 and TRBJ2-1; 8 bases agree with TRBD2. Sequencing used PBMCs. The TCR was taken from a middle-aged man in good health and CMV-seronegative. The CDR3 nucleotides are TGTGCCAGCAGCGTAGGAGGGGGACTAGCCTACAATGAGCAGTTCTTC. Translating it yields CASSVGGGLAYNEQFF.